The entry below gives a single T cell receptor beta chain sequence along with its context. The data were taken from a study of Ad26.COV2.S vaccination and SARS-CoV-2 variants. From germline, CDR1 is SGDLS and CDR2 YYNGEE. The trim removed 5 bases at V and 4 bases at J, leaving 5 bases unmatched. The CDR3 contains 15 residues. Produced via immunoSEQ multiplex PCR; TCRdb's table is partial and in-frame only. The table includes 350,000 to 450,000 clones, about nine tenths detected once. As to treatment: some 20 received Ad26.COV2.S at low or high dose, single or two shots; several received placebo; per-sample allocation not given. Sampling was performed 63 days after the first vaccine or placebo injection.

This sample comprised peripheral blood, obtained in a trial of Ad26.COV2.S vaccine versus placebo. This sequence was found in a person between 18 and 65 years old who received the Ad26.COV2.S COVID-19 vaccine or a placebo. The chain carries TRBV9 and TRBJ2-1, with 11 positions matching TRBD1. Written as DNA, the CDR3 is TGTGCCAGCAGGGGACAGGGGGACCAATACAATGAGCAGTTCTTC. Amino acids: CASRGQGDQYNEQFF.